One sample yielded the 10 T cell receptor beta chains listed below, sequenced in a study of molecular identifiers for immune sequencing clone quantification. TCRdb recomputed calls from the PCR reads with MiXCR, one row per CDR3 protein. The repertoire includes 90,000 or so distinct CDR3 sequences, approximately 22% of them detected once, and roughly 1% sits in the top ten. Sequencing used naive CD8+ T cells from blood, with Jurkat cell RNA spiked in. Sample subset: FACS-sorted CD8+CD4-CCR7+CD45RA+ naive T cells. Receptors were obtained from a human donor in good health. Some libraries in this study had Jurkat cell RNA spiked in.

This clonotype was counted at least ten times. V gene TRBV6-5 combines with J gene TRBJ2-7, with TRBD1 identical over 9 bases. The germline V gene encodes CDR1 MNHEY and CDR2 SVGAGI. The CDR3 extends over 16 amino acids. V lost 1 base to trimming and J lost 4 bases; unmatched junction nucleotides: 8. This chain's CDR3 is CASSYYGDRAGYEQYF. In DNA form, the CDR3 reads TGTGCCAGCAGTTACTATGGGGACAGGGCTGGGTACGAGCAGTACTTC.

The sample holds many counts of this clonotype. The V and J genes are TRBV20-1 and TRBJ1-2; weak D call: TRBD1 (6 bases). This CDR3 spans 16 amino acids. Germline assignment: CDR1 DFQATT and CDR2 SNEGSKA (reference sequence). The V and J ends lost 3 bases and 4 bases respectively, with 21 bases between them. The CDR3 reads CSASPKAGGLIYGYTF. CDR3 bases: TGCAGTGCTAGCCCCAAAGCCGGGGGGCTGATCTATGGCTACACCTTC.

This clonotype showed up just once. The chain joins TRBV11-3 to TRBJ2-3; 13 nucleotides align to TRBD2. This CDR3 has 14 residues. The V segment lost 5 bases and the J segment 4 bases; nucleotides outside the gene matches: 0. CDR1 is SGHNT and CDR2 is YENEEA in the germline V gene. The CDR3 here is CASSTSGGADTQYF. The CDR3 nucleotides are TGTGCCAGCAGCACTAGCGGGGGGGCAGATACGCAGTATTTT.

This clonotype was found many times. The chain employs TRBV7-9 and TRBJ2-2, with 8 bases identical to TRBD1. V dropped 4 bases and J dropped 1; count of bases not matched to a gene: 5. CDR3 length: 16 amino acids. Germline assignment: CDR1 SEHNR and CDR2 FQNEAQ (reference sequence). This CDR3 is CASSYRDRMNTGELFF. The CDR3 coding sequence is TGTGCCAGCAGCTACCGGGACAGGATGAACACCGGGGAGCTGTTTTTT.

This clonotype was counted many times. The V call is TRBV5-1, the J call TRBJ2-3; 13 bases line up with TRBD2. The CDR3 is 16 residues long. Germline V gene sequence: CDR1 SGHRS, CDR2 YFSETQ. V shed 4 bases, J shed 2 bases, and the junction held 4 bases outside the gene matches. CDR3 nucleotides: TGCGCCAGCAGCCCGGGACTAGCGGGATTCACAGATACGCAGTATTTT. The encoded protein is CASSPGLAGFTDTQYF.

This clonotype was recorded at least ten times. The chain employs TRBV5-6 and TRBJ2-3; D may correspond to TRBD1 or TRBD2 (6 bases each). The germline V gene encodes CDR1 SGHDT and CDR2 YYEEEE. The CDR3 is 18 amino acids. The V gene lost 0 bases and the J gene lost 3 bases, with 20 bases spanning the gap. The CDR3 DNA is TGTGCCAGCAGCTTGGGGCCGGAGGGGGGCGTCGGGACAGATACGCAGTATTTT. Translating it yields CASSLGPEGGVGTDTQYF.

The CDR3 sequence: CASSRGGDSSYNEQFF. CDR3 sequence (DNA): TGCGCCAGCAGCCGCGGGGGGGACAGCTCCTACAATGAGCAGTTCTTC. The V gene is TRBV5-1, the J gene TRBJ2-1, with TRBD2 identical over 9 bases. This CDR3 spans 16 amino acids. V dropped 4 bases and J dropped 0; count of bases not matched to a gene: 5. CDR1 and CDR2 from the germline V gene are SGHRS and YFSETQ.

Of note for this clonotype: One end of the junction fails to match germline, which may point to a read error. The rearrangement joins TRBV7-2 to TRBJ2-1, with D perhaps being TRBD1 or TRBD2 (5 bases each). This CDR3 is built from 14 residues. The germline V gene encodes CDR1 SGHTA and CDR2 FQGNSA. CDR3: CASSLGAGSNEQSF. CDR3 DNA: TGTGCCAGCAGCTTAGGGGCAGGGAGCAACGAGCAGTCCTTC. The full variable domain, its missing parts supplied by reference TRBV7-2 and TRBJ2-1, is GAGVSQSPSNKVTEKGKDVELRCDPISGHTALYWYRQSLGQGLEFLIYFQGNSAPDKSGLPSDRFSAERTGGSVSTLTIQRTQQEDSAVYLCASSLGAGSNEQSFGPGTRLTVL.

This clonotype was picked up many times. The chain links TRBV18 to TRBJ1-1; D uncertain. This CDR3 contains 14 residues. The ends were cut back, 2 bases at V and 1 base at J, with 8 bases in the middle. The germline V gene encodes CDR1 KGHSH and CDR2 LQKENI. This chain's CDR3 is CASSPSPENTEAFF. Written as DNA, the CDR3 is TGTGCCAGCTCACCATCCCCAGAGAACACTGAAGCTTTCTTT. Together with reference TRBV18 and TRBJ1-1, the CDR3 gives the full variable domain: NAGVMQNPRHLVRRRGQEARLRCSPMKGHSHVYWYRQLPEEGLKFMVYLQKENIIDESGMPKERFSAEFPKEGPSILRIQQVVRGDSAAYFCASSPSPENTEAFFGQGTRLTVV.

This clonotype was picked up a small number of times. The chain joins TRBV11-2 to TRBJ2-3, with no clear D. This CDR3 comprises 12 residues. V dropped 5 bases and J dropped 5 bases, with 8 bases sitting between them. Germline CDR1 reads SGHAT; CDR2 reads FQNNGV. The chain's CDR3 is CASSHSVDTQYF. The CDR3 bases are TGTGCCAGCAGCCATAGTGTAGATACGCAGTATTTT.